The 8 T cell receptor beta chains presented below share a single source sample, sequenced in a study of blood T cell repertoires in COVID-19. Some clones are missing from TCRdb's copy, which holds only in-frame ones; the method was immunoSEQ multiplex PCR. The data hold about 74,000 clones, with 84% observed a single time. Sequences were obtained from peripheral blood. The receptor set was obtained from a man in his sixties or seventies with acute or convalescent COVID-19.

This chain links TRBV3-1 (or the pseudogene TRBV3-2) with TRBJ2-5; 9 bases match TRBD2. The CDR3 is 15 amino acids. Looked up from germline, CDR1 is LGHDT and CDR2 is YNNKEL (reference sequence). The J segment lost 8 bases and the V segment lost 1 base, leaving 8 bases of the junction unmatched. The CDR3 DNA sequence: TGTGCCAGCAGCCAAGGCGGGGGGGCTAGCGGTACCCAGTACTTC. Its translation is CASSQGGGASGTQYF.

This chain uses TRBV5-1 with TRBJ1-1, with TRBD1 identical over 8 bases. V trimming: 4 bases; J trimming: 8 bases; junction bases outside the gene matches: 13. Germline values: CDR1 SGHRS, CDR2 YFSETQ. The CDR3 is 15 amino acids. CDR3 loop: CASSTTTGAAYEAFF. The CDR3, as DNA: TGCGCCAGCAGCACAACGACAGGGGCCGCGTACGAAGCTTTCTTT. The full variable domain, completed using reference TRBV5-1 and TRBJ1-1, is KAGVTQTPRYLIKTRGQQVTLSCSPISGHRSVSWYQQTPGQGLQFLFEYFSETQRNKGNFPGRFSGRQFSNSRSEMNVSTLELGDSALYLCASSTTTGAAYEAFFGQGTRLTVV.

V is TRBV27 and J is TRBJ2-2; no firm D call. Germline V gene sequence: CDR1 MNHEY, CDR2 SMNVEV (reference sequence). CDR3 length: 14 amino acids. V lost 2 bases, J lost 7 bases, and 11 bases lay in between. The CDR3 bases are TGTGCCAGCAGTTTAGGTCTAGTCGGCGGGGAGCTGTTTTTT. It yields the protein CASSLGLVGGELFF.

The V gene is TRBV29-1, the J gene TRBJ1-3, with D unresolved. The germline V and J ends were trimmed by 4 bases and 4 bases, with 5 bases remaining between them. CDR1 SQVTM and CDR2 ANQGSEA come from the germline V gene. The CDR3 sequence is 11 residues long. The CDR3 nucleotides are TGCAGCGTTGGAGGGGGAAACACCATATATTTT. Its protein product is CSVGGGNTIYF. Supplemented by reference TRBV29-1 and TRBJ1-3, the full variable domain reads SAVISQKPSRDICQRGTSLTIQCQVDSQVTMMFWYRQQPGQSLTLIATANQGSEATYESGFVIDKFPISRPNLTFSTLTVSNMSPEDSSIYLCSVGGGNTIYFGEGSWLTVV.

The V and J genes are TRBV28 and TRBJ1-6; the D gene is possibly TRBD1 (5 bases). Germline CDR1 MDHEN, CDR2 SYDVKM. Trimming shortened V by 8 bases and J by 7 bases, and 18 bases separated the two germline ends. CDR3 size: 15 residues. The CDR3 nucleotides read TGTGCCAGCCGGACCCAGCAGGGAAGCAATTCACCCCTCCACTTT. It encodes CASRTQQGSNSPLHF. The variable domain in full, completed from reference TRBV28 and TRBJ1-6, reads DVKVTQSSRYLVKRTGEKVFLECVQDMDHENMFWYRQDPGLGLRLIYFSYDVKMKEKGDIPEGYSVSREKKERFSLILESASTNQTSMYLCASRTQQGSNSPLHFGNGTRLTVT.

On this clone itself: Additional DNA sequences in this sample encode the identical CDR3. The chain's CDR3 is CASSERSNQPQHF. CDR3 DNA sequence: TGTGCCAGCAGTGAGCGGTCCAATCAGCCCCAGCATTTT. The chain employs TRBV6-1 and TRBJ1-5; D uncertain. The length of the CDR3 is 13 residues. V was shortened by 3 bases and J by 3 bases, with 6 bases between the two germline ends. CDR1 MNHNS and CDR2 SASEGT come from the germline V gene.

This clone was seen more than once but under ten times. The rearrangement uses TRBV5-6 and TRBJ2-2; TRBD1 aligns across 8 bases. The ends lost 4 bases at V and 8 bases at J; junction bases unmatched: 13. This CDR3 region has 16 residues. Germline V CDR1 and CDR2: SGHDT, YYEEEE. CDR3 DNA: TGTGCCAGCAGCCCCCTCGGGACAGGTGGATTGGGGGAGCTGTTTTTT. Its protein is CASSPLGTGGLGELFF.

The genes are TRBV18 and TRBJ2-7; 12 bases fit TRBD2. The CDR3 contains 18 residues. Germline V gives CDR1 KGHSH, CDR2 LQKENI. Trimming cost V 1 base and J 5 bases; bases outside gene matches: 12. CDR3 region: CASSPRLAGASVPNEQYF. CDR3 bases: TGTGCCAGCTCACCACGACTAGCGGGAGCTTCAGTGCCCAACGAGCAGTACTTC.